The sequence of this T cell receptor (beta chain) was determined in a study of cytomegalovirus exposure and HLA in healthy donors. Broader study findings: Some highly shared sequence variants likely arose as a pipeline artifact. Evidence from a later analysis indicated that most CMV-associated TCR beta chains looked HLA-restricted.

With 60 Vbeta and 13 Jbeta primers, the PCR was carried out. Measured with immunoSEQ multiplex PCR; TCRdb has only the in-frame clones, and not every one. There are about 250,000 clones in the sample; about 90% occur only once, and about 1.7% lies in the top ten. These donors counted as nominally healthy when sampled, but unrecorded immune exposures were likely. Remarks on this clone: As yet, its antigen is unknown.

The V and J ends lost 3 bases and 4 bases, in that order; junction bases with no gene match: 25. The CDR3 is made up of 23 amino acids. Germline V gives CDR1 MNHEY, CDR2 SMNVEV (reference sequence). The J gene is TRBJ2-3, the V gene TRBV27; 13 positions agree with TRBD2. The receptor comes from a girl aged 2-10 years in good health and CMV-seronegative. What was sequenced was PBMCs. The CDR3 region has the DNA TGTGCCAGCAGTTTGAGGGGGTCGCCATTGGCCCTACTAGCGGGAGGGCCCTCAGATACGCAGTATTTT. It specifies CASSLRGSPLALLAGGPSDTQYF.